This T cell receptor (beta chain) was sequenced in a study of CD8 T cells in ankylosing spondylitis. The CDR3 sequence is 13 residues long. CDR1 and CDR2 (germline): SQVTM, ANQGSEA. Trimming took off 4 bases at V and 2 bases at J, with 10 bases between the two ends. Making the TCR beta libraries involved quantitative 5'-RACE with molecular barcodes. TCRdb recomputed calls from the 5' RACE reads with MiXCR, one row per CDR3 protein. This table has 100,000 to 150,000 distinct CDR3 sequences, approximately 10% appearing once. Regarding the study as a whole: Peripheral blood samples showed relatively rare disease-linked clones, and these clones were CD8+. Reportedly, matched ankylosing spondylitis synovial fluid was significantly enriched for disease-linked clones. Ankylosing spondylitis blood appeared to be characterized by a TCR beta motif of about eight highly homologous variants.

This clonotype was counted many times. Its antigen is unidentified. This sequence joins TRBV29-1 and TRBJ2-3; no clear D. The source is a male donor with ankylosing spondylitis or in good health (not recorded which). The specimen was blood, either unsorted or a sorted T cell fraction (not recorded which). CDR3 amino acids: CSVAGVPTDTQYF. The CDR3 region has the DNA TGCAGCGTTGCCGGAGTGCCCACAGATACGCAGTATTTT.